This TCR beta chain emerged from a study of blood T cell repertoires in COVID-19. For the study at large: Italy, Spain and the United States were the sources of the convalescent and acute COVID-19 samples. PBMCs, B-cell-depleted T cells, or T cells were the source of the cDNA or gDNA that made up the material.

The study recruited people aged about 18 to 95 years across approximately 25 US areas. Allocation to cohorts depended on clinical history reported by the participants. Germline assignment: CDR1 SGHTA and CDR2 FQGTGA. The CDR3 sequence is 15 residues long. With V trimmed by 5 bases and J by 3 bases, 7 bases remained unmatched. Generated by immunoSEQ multiplex PCR, the TCRdb table keeps only in-frame clones and is missing some. Seen here are roughly 220,000 clones, more than 80% observed once, and the top ten hold 3% to 4.5%. This chain uses TRBV7-3 with TRBJ2-7; TRBD2 aligns across 10 bases. This receptor was obtained from a woman aged 35 to 49 with acute COVID-19. The sequencing input was PBMCs or T cells enriched from blood (not recorded which). DNA of the CDR3: TGTGCCAGCAGCACTCAAGCGGGGGGGCACTACGAGCAGTACTTC. As protein: CASSTQAGGHYEQYF.